The next 2 T cell receptor beta chains were all read from a single sample in a study of T-cell memory formation after mild COVID-19. TCRdb redid the calling of the 5' RACE reads with MiXCR, one entry per CDR3 protein. The data contain 550,000 to 700,000 distinct CDR3 sequences, roughly 17% of them seen just once; the ten biggest clones take up around 12%. The sequencing sample was made of PBMCs or a T cell subset sorted from them (not recorded which). Every receptor here comes from an adult woman who had mild COVID-19 (a few samples of this study predate the infection). Cell type and time point are not known.

The rearrangement links TRBV9 to TRBJ2-1, with 9 nucleotides matching TRBD2. This CDR3 contains 19 residues. J lost 3 bases, V lost 0 bases, and 13 bases had no gene match. CDR1 is SGDLS and CDR2 is YYNGEE in the germline V gene. For the CDR3, the DNA is TGTGCCAGCAGCGTAGCTACCACCGTGCGGGGGGGCATCTACAATGAGCAGTTCTTC. It specifies CASSVATTVRGGIYNEQFF.

The genes are TRBV6-2 or TRBV6-3 and TRBJ2-7; D gene unclear. The germline V gene encodes CDR1 MNHEY and CDR2 SVGEGT. This CDR3 comprises 14 residues. Trimming cost V 2 bases and J 4 bases, with 12 bases left between them. This CDR3 is CASSYTNRPYEQYF. The CDR3 bases are TGTGCCAGCAGTTACACAAACCGTCCGTACGAGCAGTACTTC.